The 5 T cell receptor beta chains below all came from one sample that was sequenced in a study of T cells in localized non-small cell lung cancer. Here immunoSEQ multiplex PCR was the method, and the copy in TCRdb shows in-frame clones only, minus some. Of 35,000 to 50,000 clones listed, about 91% were seen once; the top ten hold roughly a tenth. The sequencing used PBMCs, collected before any cancer treatment. The receptors come from a woman aged 40-75 years with stage II lung adenocarcinoma.

This rearrangement joins TRBV15 to TRBJ1-5; D gene uncertain. CDR3 length equals 14 residues. CDR1 LNHNV and CDR2 YYDKDF come from the germline V gene (reference sequence). The ends were cut back, 4 bases at V and 3 bases at J, with 10 bases in the middle. Written as DNA, the CDR3 is TGTGCCACCAGCACGGGGTCAGACAATCAGCCCCAGCATTTT. Translating gives CATSTGSDNQPQHF.

This clone was counted between two and nine times. The rearrangement joins TRBV6-1 to TRBJ2-7; the match to TRBD1 covers 8 bases. Germline V CDR1 and CDR2: MNHNS, SASEGT. The junction had 4 bases not matched to a gene; V was cut back by 4 bases and J by 2 bases. The CDR3 is 14 amino acids. The CDR3 reads CASSGNRGAYEQYF. The CDR3 DNA sequence: TGTGCCAGCAGTGGGAACAGGGGGGCCTACGAGCAGTACTTC.

The chain recombines TRBV5-1 with TRBJ1-5; 7 positions match TRBD1. The CDR3 length is 19 residues. The V and J ends lost 1 base and 3 bases, in that order; junction bases with no gene match: 16. The germline CDR1 and CDR2 sequences are SGHRS and YFSETQ. CDR3 sequence (DNA): TGCGCCAGCAGCTTGACCCCCTCCCCTCGACAGGGCCTCAATCAGCCCCAGCATTTT. Translating it yields CASSLTPSPRQGLNQPQHF.

CDR3 sequence reads: CASRISNQPQHF. DNA of the CDR3: TGTGCCAGCAGAATTAGCAATCAGCCCCAGCATTTT. This chain links TRBV28 with TRBJ1-5; unclear D gene. The V and J ends lost 6 bases and 0 bases respectively, with 3 bases between them. CDR1 MDHEN and CDR2 SYDVKM come from the germline V gene. There are 12 residues in the CDR3.

The rearrangement uses TRBV28 and TRBJ2-5, with a possible D match to TRBD1 (6 bases). The length of the CDR3 is 16 residues. V lost 1 base to trimming and J lost 0 bases, with 12 bases between them. Germline V CDR1 and CDR2: MDHEN, SYDVKM. Here the CDR3 reads CASSLSLGTNQETQYF. The CDR3 DNA reads as TGTGCCAGCAGTTTATCACTCGGGACAAACCAAGAGACCCAGTACTTC.